The 20 T cell receptor beta chains listed next were all sequenced from one sample in a study of CD8+CD57+ T cells in acquired aplastic anemia. Investigators profiled TCR beta VDJ and CDR3 from genomic DNA template. TCRdb fed the reads into MiXCR, producing one record per CDR3 protein. This table holds about 160,000 distinct CDR3 sequences, 35% to 55% found once. Sequenced: sorted CD4+, CD8+, or CD8+CD57+ T cells (not recorded which) from PBMCs. Receptor source: a human donor in good health.

The gene calls are TRBV19 and TRBJ2-7, with D unclear. Trimming removed 9 bases from V and 2 bases from J, with 11 bases in between. Germline V gene data show CDR1 as LNHDA and CDR2 as SQIVND (reference sequence). CDR3 length: 12 amino acids. The CDR3 loop is CASSSQPYEQYF. The CDR3 nucleotides read TGTGCCAGCTCATCACAGCCCTACGAGCAGTACTTC.

The rearrangement links TRBV19 to TRBJ2-7; either TRBD1 or TRBD2 may fit D (5 bases each). This CDR3 is built from 13 residues. V lost 0 bases and J lost 2, with 5 bases in between. The V gene's germline CDR1 is LNHDA and CDR2 SQIVND (reference sequence). The CDR3: CASSIEGAYEQYF. The CDR3 DNA is TGTGCCAGTAGTATAGAGGGGGCCTACGAGCAGTACTTC.

This clonotype has more than one count but fewer than ten. V usage is TRBV24-1 and J usage is TRBJ2-1; 9 bases agree with TRBD1. CDR1 is KGHDR and CDR2 is SFDVKD in the germline V gene. After removal of 1 base from V and 4 bases from J, the junction contained 7 bases not matched to a gene. The CDR3 is made up of 17 amino acids. CDR3 nucleotide sequence: TGTGCCACCAGTGATTTCGGCCCGGGACAGGGTTACAATGAGCAGTTCTTC. This translates into CATSDFGPGQGYNEQFF.

V is TRBV10-2 and J is TRBJ1-2; D is undetermined. V gave up 4 bases and J gave up 1 base, with 13 bases separating them. The CDR3 consists of 15 residues. CDR1 is WSHSY, CDR2 SAAADI, per germline. The CDR3 region is CASSAQNSLNYGYTF. In DNA, the CDR3 is TGCGCCAGCAGTGCGCAGAACAGCCTTAACTATGGCTACACCTTC.

Note on this clonotype: Mismatch with germline at one junction end may stem from a read error. The chain joins TRBV6-2 or TRBV6-3 to TRBJ2-2; the D call may be TRBD1 or TRBD2 (6 bases each). Germline V gene sequence: CDR1 MNHEY, CDR2 SVGEGT. CDR3 length: 14 residues. The DNA for the CDR3 is TGTGCCAGCAGACCCCAGGGGAGGACCGGGGGGCTGTTTTTT. It codes for CASRPQGRTGGLFF.

V usage is TRBV24-1 and J usage is TRBJ1-5, with TRBD1 matching over 7 bases. V was clipped by 2 bases and J by 3 bases; unmatched bases: 3. This CDR3 region has 15 residues. Germline CDR1 KGHDR, CDR2 SFDVKD. CDR3 in DNA: TGTGCCACCAGTGATTGGGACAGTTTCAATCAGCCCCAGCATTTT. It translates to CATSDWDSFNQPQHF.

This clonotype was detected a few times. This chain's CDR3 is CASSAGGDEQFF. In DNA form, the CDR3 reads TGTGCCAGCAGTGCCGGCGGGGATGAGCAGTTCTTC. J is TRBJ2-1 and V is TRBV25-1; a weak D match, TRBD2 (6 bases). The CDR3 spans 12 residues. Trimming pared 4 bases from V and 8 bases from J, leaving 9 bases between. Germline V gives CDR1 MGHDK, CDR2 SYGVNS.

The chain links TRBV29-1 to TRBJ1-2; maybe TRBD1 (5 bases). Per the germline V gene, CDR1 is SQVTM and CDR2 is ANQGSEA. This CDR3 region has 11 residues. V lost 6 bases to trimming and J lost 7 bases, with 12 bases between them. CDR3 DNA: TGCAGCGTCTGGGGGGGTTTTGGCTACACCTTC. Its protein product is CSVWGGFGYTF.

The J gene is TRBJ2-1, the V gene TRBV24-1; TRBD1 agrees at 7 bases. Losses at the gene ends were 4 bases for V and 7 bases for J; bases not matched to a gene: 6. The CDR3 runs to 14 residues. Per germline, CDR1 KGHDR and CDR2 SFDVKD. Written as DNA, the CDR3 is TGTGCCACCAGTGACCCCCGACAGGGAAATGAGCAGTTCTTC. Translation gives CATSDPRQGNEQFF.

This clonotype has at least ten counts. The CDR3 DNA reads as TGCGCCAGCAGCCAAACTGGGCGGGTCCCCTACGAGCAGTACTTC. The encoded protein is CASSQTGRVPYEQYF. This chain connects TRBV5-1 to TRBJ2-7; TRBD2 is a possible D gene (5 bases). Trimming shortened V by 4 bases and J by 2 bases, and 16 bases separated the two germline ends. Germline CDR1 SGHRS, CDR2 YFSETQ. The CDR3 runs 15 residues. Filled out from reference TRBV5-1 and TRBJ2-7, the complete variable domain reads KAGVTQTPRYLIKTRGQQVTLSCSPISGHRSVSWYQQTPGQGLQFLFEYFSETQRNKGNFPGRFSGRQFSNSRSEMNVSTLELGDSALYLCASSQTGRVPYEQYFGPGTRLTVT.

This clonotype has just a few counts. This chain uses TRBV3-1 with TRBJ1-1; D is possibly TRBD1 (6 bases). The CDR3 sequence is 15 residues long. Trimming removed 1 base at V and 2 bases at J, with 11 bases between. Germline lookup yields CDR1 LGHDT and CDR2 YNNKEL (reference sequence). As DNA, the CDR3 is TGTGCCAGCAGCCAAGCAGGGGCAGGCAACACTGAAGCTTTCTTT. Translated: CASSQAGAGNTEAFF.

J is TRBJ1-1 and V is TRBV15; tentative D call: TRBD1 (5 bases). V lost 3 bases and J 1 base, leaving 12 bases between the germline ends. The length of the CDR3 is 15 residues. The germline V gene has CDR1 LNHNV and CDR2 YYDKDF (reference sequence). The CDR3 sequence: CATSRGGGSNTEAFF. The CDR3 DNA follows: TGTGCCACCAGCAGGGGGGGGGGTTCGAACACTGAAGCTTTCTTT.

This clonotype was observed many times. The gene calls are TRBV15 and TRBJ1-1; D is uncertain. Germline values: CDR1 LNHNV, CDR2 YYDKDF (reference sequence). V was cut by 8 bases and J by 0 bases, with 7 bases left in between. CDR3 length: 12 residues. This chain's CDR3 is CATALMNTEAFF. The CDR3 DNA sequence: TGTGCCACCGCACTGATGAACACTGAAGCTTTCTTT. Complete variable domain (other parts from reference TRBV15 and TRBJ1-1): DAMVIQNPRYQVTQFGKPVTLSCSQTLNHNVMYWYQQKSSQAPKLLFHYYDKDFNNEADTPDNFQSRRPNTSFCFLDIRSPGLGDTAMYLCATALMNTEAFFGQGTRLTVV.

Comment on this clonotype: Given the absence of the conserved phenylalanine or tryptophan at the CDR3 end, a read error is likely. This chain links TRBV12-3 or TRBV12-4 with TRBJ1-1, with D perhaps TRBD1 (5 bases). This CDR3 comprises 17 residues. The V and J ends lost 5 bases and 1 base respectively, with 20 bases between them. CDR3 in DNA: TGTGCCAGCAGTCGTTGGGGGTGGATTGGGGAGAACACTGAAGCTTTCCTT. Its translation is CASSRWGWIGENTEAFL.

This clonotype was seen many times. The chain links TRBV10-1 to TRBJ2-7; D ambiguous. The CDR3 contains 12 residues. V lost 2 bases to trimming and J lost 6 bases, with 8 bases between them. The germline V gene encodes CDR1 WNHNN and CDR2 SYGVQD (reference sequence). The CDR3 DNA is TGCGCCAGCAGTGAGGGACCTTTCGAGCAGTACTTC. Protein product: CASSEGPFEQYF.

This clonotype was picked up one time. The chain joins TRBV15 to TRBJ1-2; tentative D call: TRBD1 (6 bases). Germline CDR1 and CDR2: LNHNV and YYDKDF (reference sequence). Trimming cost V 3 bases and J 6 bases, with 17 bases left between them. The CDR3 spans 15 residues. CDR3 loop: CATSSEFWGADGYTF. As DNA, the CDR3 is TGTGCCACCAGCAGTGAGTTTTGGGGGGCGGATGGCTACACCTTC.

The table lists this clonotype with a few counts. The CDR3 DNA follows: TGTGCCAGCAGCTTGCCCGTTTCCGGGCCCGGGGAGCTGTTTTTT. Translated: CASSLPVSGPGELFF. The rearrangement links TRBV5-5 to TRBJ2-2; the D is unclear. V was pared by 1 base and J by 6 bases, with 13 bases between. CDR3 size: 15 residues. CDR1 is SGHKS, CDR2 YYEKEE, per germline (reference sequence).

In regard to this clonotype: The final CDR3 position lacks the conserved phenylalanine or tryptophan, pointing to a likely read error. It is unclear where the CDR3 begins or ends on the DNA, so no DNA is shown, and the CDR3 is as TCRdb lists it. V is TRBV24-1 and J is TRBJ2-5; TRBD1, the D gene given by the table, was not confirmed from the DNA. A total of 8 residues make up the CDR3, ends included. Germline CDR1 KGHDR, CDR2 SFDVKD. This CDR3 is CATSDLGG.

The chain uses TRBV15 and TRBJ2-1, with TRBD2 matching 11 bases. Per germline, CDR1 LNHNV and CDR2 YYDKDF (reference sequence). The J segment lost 7 bases and the V segment lost 2 bases, leaving 1 base of the junction unmatched. The CDR3 runs to 14 residues. CDR3 sequence: CATSRLAGGNEQFF. DNA for the CDR3: TGTGCCACCAGCAGACTAGCGGGAGGTAATGAGCAGTTCTTC.

The chain employs TRBV19 and TRBJ2-7; tentatively, D is TRBD1 (6 bases). Germline lookup yields CDR1 LNHDA and CDR2 SQIVND (reference sequence). This CDR3 contains 13 residues. V shed 3 bases and J shed 4 bases, with 10 bases lying between them. CDR3 sequence (DNA): TGTGCCAGTAGTATCGGGACACCTTACGAGCAGTACTTC. This sequence encodes CASSIGTPYEQYF.